This T cell receptor beta chain was identified in a study of CD8 T cells in ankylosing spondylitis. The study's findings and limits: In ankylosing spondylitis patients, matched synovial fluid reportedly showed significant enrichment of disease-linked clones.

Libraries of TCR beta came from quantitative 5'-RACE with molecular barcodes. TCRdb re-called the 5' RACE reads through MiXCR, storing one row per CDR3 protein. The table shows a few hundred thousand distinct CDR3 sequences, with more than 20% occurring only once. With regard to this clonotype: Its antigen is as yet unknown.

The ends lost 3 bases at V and 7 bases at J; junction bases unmatched: 5. Germline V gene sequence: CDR1 LNHDA, CDR2 SQIVND (reference sequence). This CDR3 region has 15 residues. The clonotype comes from a male donor with ankylosing spondylitis or in good health (not recorded which). Specimen: blood, either unsorted or a sorted T cell fraction (not recorded which). The chain joins TRBV19 to TRBJ2-1, with TRBD2 matching over 11 bases. CDR3 residues: CASSIGTSGSNEQFF. As DNA, the CDR3 is TGTGCCAGTAGTATCGGGACTAGCGGATCAAATGAGCAGTTCTTC.